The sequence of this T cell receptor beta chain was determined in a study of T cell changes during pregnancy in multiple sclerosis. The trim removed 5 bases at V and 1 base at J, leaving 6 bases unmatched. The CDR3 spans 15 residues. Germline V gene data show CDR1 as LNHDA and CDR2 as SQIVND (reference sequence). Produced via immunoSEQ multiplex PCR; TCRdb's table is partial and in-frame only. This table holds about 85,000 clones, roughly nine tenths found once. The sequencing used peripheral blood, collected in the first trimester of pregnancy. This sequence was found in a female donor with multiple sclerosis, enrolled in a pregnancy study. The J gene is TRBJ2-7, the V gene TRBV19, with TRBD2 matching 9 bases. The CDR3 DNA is TGTGCCAGTAGTTGGGCTAGCGGGAATTCCTACGAGCAGTACTTC. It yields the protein CASSWASGNSYEQYF.